One and the same sample provided the 28 T cell receptor beta chains below, sequenced in a study of blood T cell repertoires in COVID-19. The protocol was immunoSEQ multiplex PCR, while the TCRdb copy is restricted to in-frame clones and leaves out a portion. Of just over 250,000 clones detected, about 88% appear once; the ten largest clones hold approximately 3.8%. The specimen sequenced was peripheral blood. Receptor source: a man aged 60-69 years who had recovered from COVID-19.

The V gene is TRBV5-1, the J gene TRBJ2-2; 8 nucleotides line up with TRBD2. Trimming took 5 bases from V and 2 from J; bases not matched to a gene: 8. Germline assignment: CDR1 SGHRS and CDR2 YFSETQ. The CDR3 sequence is 16 residues long. CDR3 DNA: TGCGCCAGCAGTCCAGCGGGGGCTCCTAACACCGGGGAGCTGTTTTTT. Its translation is CASSPAGAPNTGELFF.

This sequence joins TRBV19 and TRBJ1-1; no clear D. Trimming removed 0 bases at V and 5 bases at J, with 10 bases between. Germline V gene lookup returns CDR1 LNHDA and CDR2 SQIVND (reference sequence). This CDR3 has 14 amino acids. CDR3 region: CASSIDVRGTEAFF. CDR3 coding DNA: TGTGCCAGTAGTATAGATGTCCGGGGAACTGAAGCTTTCTTT.

The rearrangement joins TRBV6-6 to TRBJ2-3, with TRBD1 identical over 9 bases. There are 15 residues in the CDR3. Germline assignment: CDR1 MNHNY and CDR2 SVGAGI (reference sequence). The J segment lost 2 bases and the V segment lost 5 bases, leaving 5 bases of the junction unmatched. In DNA form, the CDR3 reads TGTGCCAGCAGTCGTGACAGGGGGATCACAGATACGCAGTATTTT. Its translation: CASSRDRGITDTQYF.

The J gene is TRBJ2-2, the V gene TRBV6-6, with TRBD2 as a possible D gene (7 bases). The CDR3 totals 15 residues. Germline V lookup: CDR1 MNHNY, CDR2 SVGAGI (reference sequence). Deletions cut 8 bases from V and 3 bases from J, with 16 bases between. As DNA, the CDR3 is TGTGCCAGCGCTCCAAGGGGGGGCGACACCGGGGAGCTGTTTTTT. This sequence encodes CASAPRGGDTGELFF.

The chain carries TRBV6-2 or TRBV6-3 and TRBJ1-2; possible D gene TRBD1, 5 bases. The CDR3 totals 13 residues. V was shortened by 3 bases and J by 7 bases, with 12 bases between the two germline ends. Germline V gene sequence: CDR1 MNHEY, CDR2 SVGEGT. CDR3 DNA: TGTGCCAGCAGTTATCCGCAGGGTCGTGGCTACACCTTC. Its translation is CASSYPQGRGYTF.

The CDR3 DNA follows: TGCGCCAGCAGTCAATCATATGGTGCCGGCTACGAGCAGTACTTC. Protein: CASSQSYGAGYEQYF. The chain recombines TRBV23-1 with TRBJ2-7, with D unclear. TRBV23-1 is flagged as an ORF with uncertain function. V was trimmed by 0 bases and J by 3 bases, leaving 12 bases between them. The CDR3 has 15 amino acids.

This clone was observed a single time. V and J are TRBV5-1 and TRBJ2-1; 10 nucleotides agree with TRBD1. Unmatched junction bases numbered 4, after V lost 1 base and J lost 6 bases. The germline gives CDR1 SGHRS, CDR2 YFSETQ. This CDR3 contains 15 residues. The DNA for the CDR3 is TGCGCCAGCAGCTTGCGGACAGGGGGAGTCAATGAGCAGTTCTTC. Its protein product is CASSLRTGGVNEQFF.

The chain joins TRBV19 to TRBJ2-4; 12 nucleotides align to TRBD1. J gave up 3 bases and V 4 bases, and 19 bases lay outside the gene matches. Per germline, CDR1 LNHDA and CDR2 SQIVND (reference sequence). The CDR3 is 21 amino acids. DNA for the CDR3: TGTGCCAGTAGTAGAATCTGGGGACAGGGGGCGACAAGAGTCTTCAAAAACATTCAGTACTTC. This gives the protein CASSRIWGQGATRVFKNIQYF. The entire variable domain, with the rest obtained from reference TRBV19 and TRBJ2-4, is as follows: DGGITQSPKYLFRKEGQNVTLSCEQNLNHDAMYWYRQDPGQGLRLIYYSQIVNDFQKGDIAEGYSVSREKKESFPLTVTSAQKNPTAFYLCASSRIWGQGATRVFKNIQYFGAGTRLSVL.

The rearrangement links TRBV3-1 (or the pseudogene TRBV3-2) to TRBJ2-7, with 9 bases identical to TRBD1. Germline CDR1 LGHDT, CDR2 YNNKEL (reference sequence). V shed 5 bases, J shed 2 bases, and the junction held 7 bases outside the gene matches. The CDR3 is 15 residues long. CDR3 region: CASSDRDRVPYEQYF. The CDR3 DNA follows: TGTGCCAGCAGCGACCGGGACAGGGTTCCCTACGAGCAGTACTTC.

This chain links TRBV6-2 or TRBV6-3 with TRBJ2-2, with D unresolved. Trimming stripped 0 bases from V and 2 bases from J, with 16 bases between. The germline gives CDR1 MNHEY, CDR2 SVGEGT. The CDR3 spans 18 residues. The CDR3: CASSYSNRLNRNTGELFF. Written as DNA, the CDR3 is TGTGCCAGCAGTTACTCGAATCGGTTGAACAGAAACACCGGGGAGCTGTTTTTT.

This clone was seen a single time. The chain uses TRBV5-1 and TRBJ1-6, with unresolved D. This CDR3 is built from 13 residues. Deletions cut 4 bases from V and 8 bases from J, with 10 bases between. Germline V lookup: CDR1 SGHRS, CDR2 YFSETQ. CDR3 loop: CASSLEFDSPLHF. The DNA for the CDR3 is TGCGCCAGCAGCCTTGAGTTTGATTCACCCCTCCACTTT.

V usage is TRBV18 and J usage is TRBJ2-7; 13 nucleotides line up with TRBD2. After removal of 4 bases from V and 2 bases from J, the junction contained 2 bases not matched to a gene. CDR3 length equals 15 residues. From germline, CDR1 is KGHSH and CDR2 LQKENI. Written as DNA, the CDR3 is TGTGCCAGCTCACGGGGACTAGCGGGGACCTACGAGCAGTACTTC. Amino acid sequence: CASSRGLAGTYEQYF.

The genes are TRBV7-8 and TRBJ1-6, with D tentatively TRBD1 (5 bases). Germline CDR1 and CDR2: SGHVS and FQNEAQ. V gave up 2 bases and J gave up 10 bases, with 9 bases separating them. CDR3 length equals 13 residues. CDR3 in amino acids: CASSLPGDSPLHF. CDR3 in DNA: TGTGCCAGCAGCTTACCGGGGGACTCACCCCTCCACTTT.

The V call is TRBV13, the J call TRBJ2-7; D is perhaps TRBD2 (6 bases). Germline V gene data show CDR1 as PRHDT and CDR2 as FYEKMQ (reference sequence). V dropped 4 bases and J dropped 4 bases, with 14 bases sitting between them. The CDR3 has 14 residues. This CDR3 is CASSSEPEGYEQYF. For the CDR3, the DNA is TGTGCCAGCAGCTCAGAACCGGAGGGTTACGAGCAGTACTTC.

The gene calls are TRBV6-5 and TRBJ2-7; 11 nucleotides align to TRBD1. This CDR3 is 16 amino acids long. J was trimmed by 6 bases and V by 2 bases; bases with no gene match: 9. Germline assignment: CDR1 MNHEY and CDR2 SVGAGI. The CDR3 DNA reads as TGTGCCAGCAGTTACGCCCTCGGACAGGGGGCTGGCGAGCAGTACTTC. Translated: CASSYALGQGAGEQYF.

The chain recombines TRBV4-1 with TRBJ2-1, with D perhaps TRBD1 (7 bases). V lost 5 bases and J 3 bases, leaving 17 bases between the germline ends. The CDR3 totals 16 residues. The V gene's germline CDR1 is MGHRA and CDR2 YSYEKL. This chain's CDR3 is CASSGSQGGYYNEQFF. The CDR3 bases are TGCGCCAGCAGCGGTAGCCAGGGGGGTTACTACAATGAGCAGTTCTTC.

The genes are TRBV4-1 and TRBJ2-1; 8 bases map to TRBD1. V shed 1 base, J shed 4 bases, and the junction held 3 bases outside the gene matches. In germline, CDR1 is MGHRA, CDR2 YSYEKL. This CDR3 has 15 residues. The CDR3 coding sequence is TGCGCCAGCAGCCAAGGTCAGGGGGCTTACAATGAGCAGTTCTTC. It yields the protein CASSQGQGAYNEQFF.

The rearrangement links TRBV24-1 to TRBJ1-4, with a tentative D call TRBD1 (5 bases). V was trimmed by 3 bases and J by 3 bases, leaving 16 bases between them. Looked up from germline, CDR1 is KGHDR and CDR2 is SFDVKD. The CDR3 is 17 amino acids. CDR3 bases: TGTGCCACCAGTGATACGACCGGAGGGGCGCCTAATGAAAAACTGTTTTTT. Its translation is CATSDTTGGAPNEKLFF.

This clone was seen just once. V usage is TRBV19 and J usage is TRBJ1-5; D unclear. The CDR3 consists of 13 residues. Looked up from germline, CDR1 is LNHDA and CDR2 is SQIVND (reference sequence). Trimming took off 10 bases at V and 3 bases at J, with 13 bases between the two ends. CDR3 sequence: CATDGEFNQPQHF. The CDR3 DNA is TGTGCCACTGACGGGGAGTTCAATCAGCCCCAGCATTTT.

This sequence joins TRBV5-1 and TRBJ2-1; D gene unclear. Germline values: CDR1 SGHRS, CDR2 YFSETQ. The V gene lost 4 bases and the J gene lost 6 bases, with 14 bases spanning the gap. The CDR3 is 14 amino acids. This CDR3 is CASSEAPSPNEQFF. Here the CDR3 DNA reads TGCGCCAGCAGCGAAGCTCCTTCCCCCAATGAGCAGTTCTTC.

This clone showed up just a few times. V usage is TRBV19 and J usage is TRBJ2-3; 7 nucleotides line up with TRBD1. The CDR3 extends over 15 amino acids. The V gene's germline CDR1 is LNHDA and CDR2 SQIVND (reference sequence). V dropped 6 bases and J dropped 3; count of bases not matched to a gene: 9. The CDR3 loop is CASSTMGDRTDTQYF. The CDR3 DNA sequence: TGTGCCAGTAGCACTATGGGGGACAGAACAGATACGCAGTATTTT. Full variable domain (missing parts from reference TRBV19 and TRBJ2-3): DGGITQSPKYLFRKEGQNVTLSCEQNLNHDAMYWYRQDPGQGLRLIYYSQIVNDFQKGDIAEGYSVSREKKESFPLTVTSAQKNPTAFYLCASSTMGDRTDTQYFGPGTRLTVL.

A word on this clone: The germline gene is not matched at one end of the junction; a read error may be the cause. The chain is built from TRBV7-7 and TRBJ2-2; TRBD2 is a possible D gene (7 bases). CDR1 SSHAT and CDR2 FNYEAQ come from the germline V gene (reference sequence). The CDR3 totals 16 residues. The CDR3 region is CASSLVGGPNTGELFF. The CDR3 region has the DNA TGTGCTAGCAGCTTAGTGGGGGGGCCGAACACCGGGGAGCTGTTTTTT. Full variable domain (rest looked up from reference TRBV7-7 and TRBJ2-2): GAGVSQSPRYKVTKRGQDVTLRCDPISSHATLYWYQQALGQGPEFLTYFNYEAQPDKSGLPSDRFSAERPEGSISTLTIQRTEQRDSAMYRCASSLVGGPNTGELFFGEGSRLTVL.

The rearrangement uses TRBV3-1 (or the pseudogene TRBV3-2) and TRBJ2-5, with a tentative D call TRBD2 (5 bases). Per the germline V gene, CDR1 is LGHDT and CDR2 is YNNKEL (reference sequence). The CDR3 is made up of 16 amino acids. V dropped 4 bases and J dropped 5 bases, with 20 bases sitting between them. The chain's CDR3 is CASSPNSPELAETQYF. CDR3 DNA sequence: TGTGCCAGCAGCCCGAATTCCCCGGAGCTAGCCGAGACCCAGTACTTC.

The rearrangement links TRBV11-1 to TRBJ1-3; D is ambiguous. Germline loops: CDR1 SGHAT, CDR2 FQDESV (reference sequence). Trimming removed 4 bases at V and 0 bases at J, with 13 bases between. The CDR3 runs to 16 residues. For the CDR3, the DNA is TGTGCCAGCAGCTCTACACAGAGAACCTCTGGAAACACCATATATTTT. It encodes CASSSTQRTSGNTIYF.

This chain links TRBV11-2 with TRBJ1-2, with TRBD1 matching over 8 bases. Trimming took 5 bases from V and 5 from J; bases not matched to a gene: 16. The CDR3 covers 17 residues. The germline V gene encodes CDR1 SGHAT and CDR2 FQNNGV. CDR3 region: CASSNRVDRAVVYGYTF. Written as DNA, the CDR3 is TGTGCCAGCAGCAATCGGGTGGACAGGGCGGTTGTATATGGCTACACCTTC. The full variable domain, completed using reference TRBV11-2 and TRBJ1-2, is EAGVAQSPRYKIIEKRQSVAFWCNPISGHATLYWYQQILGQGPKLLIQFQNNGVVDDSQLPKDRFSAERLKGVDSTLKIQPAKLEDSAVYLCASSNRVDRAVVYGYTFGSGTRLTVV.

V gene TRBV6-2 or TRBV6-3 combines with J gene TRBJ1-2; 9 positions match TRBD1. From germline, CDR1 is MNHEY and CDR2 SVGEGT. CDR3 length equals 15 residues. J gave up 2 bases and V 5 bases, and 6 bases lay outside the gene matches. CDR3 in amino acids: CASSLQGAQNYGYTF. CDR3 DNA: TGTGCCAGCAGTCTACAGGGGGCGCAAAACTATGGCTACACCTTC.

This chain links TRBV9 with TRBJ2-1; 9 bases align to TRBD1. Germline assignment: CDR1 SGDLS and CDR2 YYNGEE. V trimming: 6 bases; J trimming: 7 bases; junction bases outside the gene matches: 11. CDR3 size: 15 residues. The CDR3 sequence is CASTRSRDRVNEQFF. In DNA, the CDR3 is TGTGCCAGCACCCGTAGTAGGGACAGGGTAAATGAGCAGTTCTTC.

To note about this clone: This specimen includes other DNA sequences encoding the same CDR3. The chain recombines TRBV6-2 or TRBV6-3 with TRBJ2-7, with D unresolved. Germline CDR1 MNHEY, CDR2 SVGEGT. The germline V and J ends were trimmed by 0 bases and 0 bases, with 6 bases remaining between them. CDR3 length equals 14 residues. CDR3 sequence: CASSYSAVSYEQYF. The CDR3 nucleotides are TGTGCCAGCAGTTACTCGGCAGTCTCCTACGAGCAGTACTTC.